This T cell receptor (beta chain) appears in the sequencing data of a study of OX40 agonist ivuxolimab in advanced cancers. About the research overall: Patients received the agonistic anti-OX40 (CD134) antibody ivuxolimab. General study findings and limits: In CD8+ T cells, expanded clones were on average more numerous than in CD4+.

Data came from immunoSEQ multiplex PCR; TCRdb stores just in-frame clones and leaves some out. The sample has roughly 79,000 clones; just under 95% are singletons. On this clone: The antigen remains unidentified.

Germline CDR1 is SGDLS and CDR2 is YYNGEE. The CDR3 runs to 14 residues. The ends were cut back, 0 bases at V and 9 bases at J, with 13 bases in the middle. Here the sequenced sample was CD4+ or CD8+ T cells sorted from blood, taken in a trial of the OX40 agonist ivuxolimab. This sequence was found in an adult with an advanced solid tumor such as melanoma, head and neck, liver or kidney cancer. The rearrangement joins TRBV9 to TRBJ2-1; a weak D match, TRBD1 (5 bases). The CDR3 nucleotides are TGTGCCAGCAGCGTAGTGGACACCCCGGGTGAGCAGTTCTTC. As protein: CASSVVDTPGEQFF.